These T cell receptor beta chains were read from a single sample in a study of blood T cells in healthy people across ages. Via MiXCR, TCRdb re-called the 5' RACE reads, giving one row per CDR3 protein. This sample has more than 1.4 million distinct CDR3 sequences; about 43% occur once, and the top ten carry roughly 7.9%. The sequenced sample consisted of blood. The receptors derive from a woman in her late teens or twenties in good health. Each CDR3 is given with its conserved first and last residue. The D gene is left open where the match is weak. Size is omitted from some rows. Given values are once, few, many or a class for expanded clones.

d_gene	v_gene	abundance	j_gene	CDR3aa	CDR3nt
.	TRBV10-3	.	TRBJ1-1	CAISDTRGANTEAFF	TGTGCCATCAGTGATACGAGGGGCGCGAACACTGAAGCTTTCTTT
.	TRBV12-3/TRBV12-4	few	TRBJ1-5	CASTHTRPQHF	TGTGCCAGCACCCACACACGGCCCCAGCATTTT
.	TRBV6-4	few	TRBJ1-2	CASSDQVGYGYTF	TGTGCCAGCAGTGATCAGGTTGGATATGGCTACACCTTC
TRBD2	TRBV28	.	TRBJ2-5	CASTTWGTSEKETQYF	TGTGCCAGCACTACCTGGGGGACTAGCGAGAAAGAGACCCAGTACTTC
.	TRBV25-1	few	TRBJ1-2	CASSRGTKGYTF	TGTGCCAGCTCCCGGGGGACAAAGGGCTACACCTTC
.	TRBV5-1	few	TRBJ2-7	CANSLGQRQNTYEQYF	TGCGCCAACAGCTTGGGGCAGCGACAAAATACCTACGAGCAGTACTTC
TRBD2	TRBV10-2	.	TRBJ2-3	CASRLAGGPGDTQYF	TGCGCCAGCCGACTAGCGGGAGGGCCGGGAGATACGCAGTATTTT
.	TRBV6-5	.	TRBJ2-3	CASRVLATDTQYF	TGTGCCAGCCGGGTTCTAGCCACAGATACGCAGTATTTT
.	TRBV12-3/TRBV12-4	few	TRBJ2-7	CASSPGATYEQYF	TGTGCCAGCAGTCCCGGGGCCACCTACGAGCAGTACTTC
.	TRBV5-1	once	TRBJ2-7	CASSLPGTRSEQYF	TGCGCCAGCAGCTTACCTGGGACAAGGTCCGAGCAGTACTTC
.	TRBV2	.	TRBJ2-1	CASSETSISYNEQFF	TGTGCCAGCAGTGAAACTTCCATCTCCTACAATGAGCAGTTCTTC
TRBD2	TRBV25-1	few	TRBJ2-1	CASSDRVSGSYNEQFF	TGTGCCAGCAGTGATCGCGTTAGCGGGTCCTACAATGAGCAGTTCTTC
TRBD2	TRBV6-1	.	TRBJ2-1	CASTPLAGGLSSYNEQFF	TGTGCCAGCACCCCACTAGCGGGGGGCCTGAGCTCCTACAATGAGCAGTTCTTC
.	TRBV6-5	few	TRBJ1-2	CASRTSDHYGYTF	TGTGCCAGCAGGACCTCGGATCACTATGGCTACACCTTC
.	TRBV20-1	few	TRBJ1-5	CSARFEGQPQHF	TGCAGTGCTAGATTCGAGGGGCAGCCCCAGCATTTT
.	TRBV20-1	.	TRBJ1-1	CSASLGQGTEAFF	TGCAGTGCTAGTCTGGGCCAGGGGACTGAAGCTTTCTTT
.	TRBV20-1	.	TRBJ1-2	CSARASNYGYTF	TGCAGTGCTAGAGCTTCTAACTATGGCTACACCTTC
TRBD2	TRBV7-9	.	TRBJ2-1	CASSSRTSGIPRNEQFF	TGTGCCAGCAGCTCCCGGACTAGCGGGATTCCACGCAATGAGCAGTTCTTC
.	TRBV6-1	.	TRBJ2-7	CASFPGGRVSYEQYF	TGTGCCAGCTTCCCCGGTGGAAGAGTCTCCTACGAGCAGTACTTC
.	TRBV11-2	many	TRBJ1-2	CASSLGLNYGYTF	TGTGCCAGCAGCCTCGGACTCAACTATGGCTACACCTTC
.	TRBV15	.	TRBJ1-5	CATRQRQLNNQPQHF	TGTGCCACCAGACAAAGACAGCTCAACAATCAGCCCCAGCATTTT
TRBD2	TRBV6-2/TRBV6-3	.	TRBJ2-7	CASSYVPGLAGGPASSYNEQYF	TGTGCCAGCAGTTACGTCCCGGGACTAGCGGGAGGGCCAGCGAGCTCCTACAATGAGCAGTACTTC
.	TRBV18	.	TRBJ1-1	CASSPLQLMNTEAFF	TGTGCCAGCTCACCATTACAGTTGATGAACACTGAAGCTTTCTTT
TRBD2	TRBV29-1	few	TRBJ2-1	CSGLAGDNEQFF	TGCAGCGGTCTAGCGGGAGACAATGAGCAGTTCTTC
.	TRBV2	.	TRBJ2-7	CASSERGAGAHEQYF	TGTGCCAGCAGTGAAAGGGGGGCAGGGGCCCACGAGCAGTACTTC
.	TRBV13	.	TRBJ2-7	CASSREGIRSVYEQYF	TGTGCCAGCAGCCGAGAGGGGATCAGGTCCGTCTACGAGCAGTACTTC
.	TRBV2	.	TRBJ2-4	CAVGKNIQYF	TGTGCCGTCGGGAAAAACATTCAGTACTTC
.	TRBV5-1	few	TRBJ2-7	CASSLGIVDTYEQYF	TGCGCCAGCAGCTTAGGGATCGTCGATACCTACGAGCAGTACTTC
.	TRBV6-5	.	TRBJ2-7	CASSSPTLTDYYEQYF	TGTGCCAGCAGTTCCCCAACTCTCACAGATTACTACGAGCAGTACTTC
.	TRBV11-2	.	TRBJ1-2	CASSSIYDGYTF	TGTGCCAGCAGCTCCATCTATGATGGCTACACCTTC
.	TRBV2	.	TRBJ1-2	CASLEGRQTETYGYTF	TGTGCCAGCCTGGAGGGACGGCAGACCGAAACTTATGGCTACACCTTC
.	TRBV5-1	.	TRBJ2-7	CASNPTDASYEQYF	TGCGCCAGCAATCCCACGGATGCCTCCTACGAGCAGTACTTC
TRBD2	TRBV6-1	.	TRBJ2-2	CASSTPTSGPANTGELFF	TGTGCCAGCAGCACCCCCACTAGCGGGCCCGCCAACACCGGGGAGCTGTTTTTT
.	TRBV21-1	.	TRBJ2-7	CASSRSKRLGGEQYF	TGTGCCAGCAGCCGCTCCAAAAGGCTCGGAGGAGAGCAGTACTTC
.	TRBV12-3/TRBV12-4	many	TRBJ2-3	CASSPGRLQYF	TGTGCCAGCAGTCCCGGGCGGCTGCAGTATTTT
TRBD2	TRBV29-1	.	TRBJ2-1	CSVHPLAGVENEQFF	TGCAGCGTTCACCCCTTAGCGGGAGTTGAGAATGAGCAGTTCTTC
TRBD1	TRBV12-3/TRBV12-4	few	TRBJ2-5	CASSHGQGRTETQYF	TGTGCCAGCAGTCATGGACAGGGAAGGACGGAGACCCAGTACTTC
.	TRBV7-2	.	TRBJ2-2	CASSFAGLGQGELFF	TGTGCCAGCAGCTTCGCCGGGCTAGGTCAGGGGGAGCTGTTTTTT
.	TRBV3-1	.	TRBJ1-2	CASSKTLSGYTF	TGTGCCAGCAGTAAGACACTGTCCGGCTACACCTTC
TRBD2	TRBV10-3	.	TRBJ2-3	CAISQTSGRGLGTDTQYF	TGTGCCATCAGTCAAACTAGCGGGAGGGGCTTGGGCACAGATACGCAGTATTTT
.	TRBV20-1	.	TRBJ2-3	CSISGSTDTQYF	TGCAGCATTAGCGGTAGCACAGATACGCAGTATTTT
.	TRBV12-3/TRBV12-4	few	TRBJ2-7	CASSVRDGPYEQYF	TGTGCCAGCAGTGTCCGAGACGGACCCTACGAGCAGTACTTC
.	TRBV5-1	.	TRBJ2-7	CASSFNTYEQYF	TGCGCCAGCAGCTTCAATACCTACGAGCAGTACTTC
.	TRBV4-1	.	TRBJ2-3	CASSQGAPMVDTQYF	TGCGCCAGCAGCCAAGGGGCGCCTATGGTGGATACGCAGTATTTT
TRBD2	TRBV20-1	few	TRBJ2-4	CSAGGLAHENIQYF	TGCAGTGCCGGGGGACTAGCGCACGAAAACATTCAGTACTTC